This passage covers 8 T cell receptor beta chains from one sample sequenced in a study of T cells after yellow fever vaccination. TCRdb recomputed calls from the 5' RACE reads with MiXCR, one row per CDR3 protein. The sample consists of 300,000 to 400,000 distinct CDR3 sequences, 8.7% of them appearing once. Sequenced material: PBMCs, taken on the day of the first yellow fever vaccination. These receptors were taken from a young man who received the YFV17D yellow fever vaccine.

This chain joins TRBV29-1 and TRBJ2-7, with a weak D call TRBD2 (7 bases). CDR3 length equals 14 residues. The V end was cut by 2 bases, the J end by 2 bases, with 13 bases between. The germline CDR1 and CDR2 sequences are SQVTM and ANQGSEA. Here the CDR3 reads CSVESRGATYEQYF. CDR3 sequence (DNA): TGCAGCGTTGAATCCCGGGGGGCTACCTACGAGCAGTACTTC.

In its sample, this clonotype was seen a few times. V and J are TRBV2 and TRBJ2-1; D perhaps matches TRBD2 (6 bases). The CDR3 is 12 amino acids. V shed 7 bases and J shed 8 bases, with 12 bases lying between them. Germline V gene sequence: CDR1 SNHLY, CDR2 FYNNEI. CDR3 sequence reads: CASTPGGHEQFF. CDR3 bases: TGTGCCAGCACCCCCGGGGGTCATGAGCAGTTCTTC.

The CDR3 spells CSARGGTSGVFYEQFF. The CDR3 DNA reads TGCAGTGCTAGAGGGGGGACTAGCGGGGTTTTCTATGAGCAGTTCTTC. This sequence joins TRBV20-1 and TRBJ2-1; 13 bases match TRBD2. Trimming took 1 base from V and 8 from J; bases not matched to a gene: 8. This CDR3 has 16 residues. Germline values: CDR1 DFQATT, CDR2 SNEGSKA (reference sequence).

The chain carries TRBV27 and TRBJ1-1; D gene uncertain. V dropped 4 bases and J dropped 9 bases, with 12 bases sitting between them. Germline CDR1 and CDR2: MNHEY and SMNVEV (reference sequence). The length of the CDR3 is 12 residues. As DNA, the CDR3 is TGTGCCAGCAGTTCCCCGACTAGAAAAGCTTTCTTT. Translation gives CASSSPTRKAFF.

This clonotype was recorded a few times. This rearrangement joins TRBV4-3 to TRBJ1-1, with D possibly matching TRBD1 (5 bases). Germline-derived CDR1 and CDR2 are LGHNA and YSLEER. Between the trimmed V and J ends, which lost 1 base and 3 bases, there was a span of 15 bases. CDR3 length: 16 residues. The CDR3 is CASSQAPGRGDTEAFF. DNA of the CDR3: TGCGCCAGCAGCCAAGCCCCGGGGAGGGGTGACACTGAAGCTTTCTTT.

The chain couples TRBV2 to TRBJ2-5; TRBD2 matches at 8 bases. Per germline, CDR1 SNHLY and CDR2 FYNNEI. The CDR3 consists of 15 residues. After removal of 1 base from V and 0 bases from J, the junction contained 1 base not matched to a gene. The CDR3 DNA sequence: TGTGCCAGCAGTGAAGAACTAGCGGACCAAGAGACCCAGTACTTC. It specifies CASSEELADQETQYF. The full variable domain, its missing parts supplied by reference TRBV2 and TRBJ2-5, is EPEVTQTPSHQVTQMGQEVILRCVPISNHLYFYWYRQILGQKVEFLVSFYNNEISEKSEIFDDQFSVERPDGSNFTLKIRSTKLEDSAMYFCASSEELADQETQYFGPGTRLLVL.

This clonotype showed up just a few times. The chain couples TRBV30 to TRBJ2-7, with 8 bases fitting TRBD1. V lost 1 base and J lost 3; bases outside the gene matches: 2. Germline-derived CDR1 and CDR2 are GTSNPN and SVGIG (reference sequence). The CDR3 totals 13 residues. Here the CDR3 DNA reads TGTGCCTGGAGTGGAGGGACAGGCTACGAGCAGTACTTC. Translating gives CAWSGGTGYEQYF.

This clonotype was counted only a few times. The chain has TRBV23-1 and TRBJ2-7; D gene uncertain. TRBV23-1 carries the ORF label, with uncertain function. The CDR3 length is 9 residues. The V gene lost 5 bases and the J gene lost 5 bases, with 1 base spanning the gap. CDR3 nucleotides: TGCGCCAGCAGTAACGAGCAGTACGTC. Translation gives CASSNEQYV.